This TCR beta chain was obtained from a study of patients and donors after allogeneic stem cell transplantation. This CDR3 is 11 amino acids long. In germline, CDR1 is SGHTS, CDR2 YDEGEE. The germline V and J ends were trimmed by 6 bases and 6 bases, with 8 bases remaining between them. TCRdb fed the RT-PCR reads into MiXCR, producing one record per CDR3 protein. In the table there are about 23,000 distinct CDR3 sequences, 29% of which are singletons. This clonotype was sampled from a human donor who was either an allogeneic HSCT recipient or a stem cell or donor lymphocyte infusion donor (not recorded which). It is not recorded whose cells these are; they may come from a transplant donor. Material: blood, either unsorted or a sorted T cell fraction (not recorded which). V and J are TRBV5-8 and TRBJ2-3; D gene ambiguous. CDR3 in amino acids: CASTDGDTQYF. DNA of the CDR3: TGTGCCAGCACCGACGGCGATACGCAGTATTTT.